This T cell receptor (beta chain) is drawn from a study of cytomegalovirus exposure and HLA in healthy donors. The protocol was immunoSEQ multiplex PCR, while the TCRdb copy is restricted to in-frame clones and leaves out a portion. The sample carries about 260,000 clones, around 90% recorded once. Looked up from germline, CDR1 is LNHNV and CDR2 is YYDKDF (reference sequence). After removal of 7 bases from V and 3 bases from J, the junction contained 11 bases not matched to a gene. CDR3 length: 16 residues. The donors were members of the validation cohort, which comprised about 120 subjects and was separate from the first cohort of several hundred subjects.

The gene calls are TRBV15 and TRBJ2-2, with 7 bases identical to TRBD1. The source material was PBMCs. This receptor was obtained from a woman aged 30 to 39 in good health and CMV-seronegative. The CDR3 DNA sequence: TGTGCCACCACCGAGGGAGTTAGGGGGCACACCGGGGAGCTGTTTTTT. It is translated as CATTEGVRGHTGELFF. The full variable domain, with the rest looked up from reference TRBV15 and TRBJ2-2, is DAMVIQNPRYQVTQFGKPVTLSCSQTLNHNVMYWYQQKSSQAPKLLFHYYDKDFNNEADTPDNFQSRRPNTSFCFLDIRSPGLGDTAMYLCATTEGVRGHTGELFFGEGSRLTVL.